This TCR beta chain was documented in a study of blood T cell repertoires in COVID-19. Looking at the study overall: The United States, Italy and Spain provided the acute and convalescent COVID-19 samples. PBMCs, B-cell-depleted T cells, or T cells provided the cDNA or gDNA that made up the material.

The germline V and J ends were trimmed by 3 bases and 4 bases, with 12 bases remaining between them. The V gene's germline CDR1 is LNHDA and CDR2 SQIVND (reference sequence). The CDR3 has 15 amino acids. Authors' methods: Reference gene primer amplification yielded estimated nucleated cell counts. Only in-frame clones appear in the TCRdb table, and some are missing; sequencing was by immunoSEQ multiplex PCR. The DNA gave D and trimming, while V, J and clone size come from that table. Among 200,000 to 250,000 clones, around 84% were seen once, and the ten largest hold roughly 13%. The TCR sequence derives from a human donor in a cohort sampled during active COVID-19. Source material: peripheral blood. The gene calls are TRBV19 and TRBJ2-2; possible D gene TRBD2, 5 bases. The CDR3 protein is CASSMRGGGTGELFF. CDR3 bases: TGTGCCAGTAGTATGAGAGGAGGAGGCACCGGGGAGCTGTTTTTT.